The T cell receptor beta chain under discussion was sequenced for a study of type 1 and type 2 diabetes patients. Germline-derived CDR1 and CDR2 are SGHTA and FQGNSA. With 8 bases clipped from V and 3 bases from J, the junction kept 3 bases outside the gene matches. The CDR3 contains 12 residues. With respect to this clonotype: Its specificity is not known.

The PCR template was genomic DNA. The TCR beta CDR3 region was amplified using 30 forward and 13 reverse primers. Each CDR3 protein is one row after TCRdb ran MiXCR on the multiplex PCR reads. Of about 250,000 distinct CDR3 sequences in the sample, around 50% were seen once. Diabetic patients met standard criteria for type 1 or type 2 diabetes. Other autoimmune diseases and infections within the past four weeks excluded donors. Study-wide points: Groups were not age- or gender-matched, which may bias interpretation.

Sequencing was done on a sample of peripheral blood mononuclear cells (PBMCs). The origin of this receptor is a man between 18 and 35 years old with type 2 diabetes. The chain uses TRBV7-2 and TRBJ2-5; 7 bases line up with TRBD2. CDR3 loop: CASGEGKETQYF. The CDR3 region has the DNA TGTGCCAGCGGGGAGGGTAAAGAGACCCAGTACTTC.